This T cell receptor (beta chain) was recorded in a study of T cells after yellow fever vaccination. This clonotype was found a few times. The CDR3 sequence is 13 residues long. Looked up from germline, CDR1 is LGHDT and CDR2 is YNNKEL (reference sequence). The ends were cut back, 0 bases at V and 7 bases at J, with 9 bases in the middle. TCRdb processed the 5' RACE reads anew with MiXCR; each CDR3 protein has one entry. The sample carries about 580,000 distinct CDR3 sequences, about 17% recorded once. The chain is built from TRBV3-1 and TRBJ1-1; D is uncertain. This TCR was recovered from a man younger than 35 who received the YFV17D yellow fever vaccine. Here the sequenced sample was PBMCs, taken about 5 days after the first yellow fever vaccination. The CDR3: CASSQDMNYEAFF. The CDR3 DNA reads TGTGCCAGCAGCCAAGATATGAACTATGAAGCTTTCTTT.